One and the same sample provided the 31 T cell receptor beta chains below, sequenced in a study of CD8+ T cells in alopecia areata. Sequencing templates came from extracted RNA that was reverse transcribed into cDNA. Only in-frame clones appear in the TCRdb table, and some are missing; sequencing was by immunoSEQ multiplex PCR. The record shows around 300,000 clones for this sample, with no singletons present. Cells from pooled cutaneous lymph nodes were sorted by CD4, CD8alpha, NKG2D, NKG2ACE and other markers. Specimen: CD4+ T cells sorted from a lymph node. These receptors were taken from a C3H/HeJ mouse with alopecia areata. The strain is characterized by the MHC haplotype H2-k.

The sample holds many counts of this clone. The genes and germline here are from mouse. Read sequence stops 4 residues before the CDR3 end, and the germline J gene provides the missing end. The chain combines TRBV19 with TRBJ2-2; D ambiguous. The germline CDR1 and CDR2 sequences are FNHDT and SITEND (reference sequence). This CDR3 has 12 residues. The V end was cut by 7 bases, the J end by 0 bases, with 4 bases between. The sequenced part of the CDR3 DNA is TGTGCCAGCGCAGCAAACACCGGG. Translating it yields CASAANTG. In full, the CDR3 reads CASAANTGQLYF.

The sample holds a few counts of this clone. Mouse gene names and germline throughout. The read ends 3 residues early relative to the CDR3; the germline J gene fills the gap. This sample includes further DNA sequences coding for the same CDR3. This chain joins TRBV19 and TRBJ1-6; 8 bases are shared with TRBD1. TRBJ1-6 is an ORF for which the function is uncertain. Unmatched junction bases numbered 6, after V lost 4 bases and J lost 3 bases. CDR1 is FNHDT and CDR2 is SITEND in the germline V gene (reference sequence). The CDR3 loop spans 16 amino acids. CDR3 loop: CASSPRQGNYNSPLYF. The DNA read from the CDR3 is TGTGCCAGCAGTCCCCGACAGGGGAACTATAATTCGCCC.

This clone occurred a few times. These gene names are mouse names. Read sequence stops 3 residues before the CDR3 end, and the germline J gene provides the missing end. The gene calls are TRBV19 and TRBJ1-6, with 10 bases that match TRBD1. TRBJ1-6 is designated an ORF whose function remains uncertain. The CDR3 length is 16 residues. Germline loops: CDR1 FNHDT, CDR2 SITEND (reference sequence). J was trimmed by 2 bases and V by 4 bases; bases with no gene match: 3. Here the CDR3 reads CASSPGTGAYNSPLYF. Incomplete CDR3 DNA: TGTGCCAGCAGTCCCGGGACAGGGGCCTATAATTCGCCC.

This clone was detected ten times or more. The gene names here belong to mouse. Read sequence stops 3 residues before the CDR3 end, and the germline J gene provides the missing end. The same CDR3 can be traced to other DNA sequences in this sample. The gene calls are TRBV13-3 and TRBJ1-6, with D hard to call. TRBJ1-6 is an ORF, with its function uncertain. This CDR3 spans 13 amino acids. Per the germline V gene, CDR1 is NNHDY and CDR2 is SYVADS. The ends were cut back, 3 bases at V and 4 bases at J, with 5 bases in the middle. CDR3 in amino acids: CASSGTYNSPLYF. CDR3 DNA, as far as it was read: TGTGCCAGCAGTGGGACTTATAATTCGCCC.

There are a few counts of this clone. Gene names and germline match the mouse. The read falls 4 residues short of the CDR3 end, and the missing part is taken from the germline J gene. This chain links TRBV1 with TRBJ1-1; TRBD1 agrees at 12 bases. CDR3 length: 17 residues. With 5 bases clipped from V and 1 base from J, the junction kept 8 bases outside the gene matches. The germline gives CDR1 NSQYPW, CDR2 LRSPGD (reference sequence). Here the CDR3 reads CTCSPSGTGGGNTEVFF. CDR3 bases read: TGCACCTGCAGTCCCTCCGGGACAGGGGGCGGAAACACA.

About this clone itself: Germline and genes here are mouse. Read data end 4 residues before the CDR3 end; the end is taken from the germline J gene. The rearrangement joins TRBV5 to TRBJ1-2; D might be TRBD1 (6 bases). Trimming shortened V by 0 bases and J by 0 bases, and 11 bases separated the two germline ends. This CDR3 has 16 residues. Germline values: CDR1 LGHNA, CDR2 YNLKQL (reference sequence). Partial CDR3 DNA: TGTGCCAGCAGCCAAGATAGGGACACGCCAAACTCC. This gives the protein CASSQDRDTPNS. The full CDR3 sequence reads CASSQDRDTPNSDYTF.

The table lists this clone with many counts. The germline and genes are mouse ones. The read terminates 4 residues ahead of where the CDR3 ends, so the germline J gene completes it. The rearrangement joins TRBV3 to TRBJ1-2, with TRBD1 matching over 8 bases. The CDR3 consists of 16 residues. J gave up 0 bases and V 4 bases, and 7 bases lay outside the gene matches. Germline V gives CDR1 SNHLY, CDR2 FYNGKV (reference sequence). The CDR3 reads CASSWPGQESNSDYTF. The sequenced part of the CDR3 DNA is TGTGCCAGCAGCTGGCCGGGACAGGAATCAAACTCC. The whole variable domain, filled in from reference TRBV3 and TRBJ1-2, reads GPKVLQIPSHQIIDMGQMVTLNCDPVSNHLYFYWYKQILGQQMEFLVNFYNGKVMEKSKLFKDQFSVERPDGSYFTLKIQPTALEDSAVYFCASSWPGQESNSDYTFGSGTRLLVI.

As concerns this clone: The genes and germline here are from mouse. The read comes to an end 4 residues before the CDR3 does, leaving the germline J gene to fill in the end. This chain joins TRBV16 and TRBJ1-1; 7 nucleotides align to TRBD1. The CDR3 covers 14 residues. V trimming: 3 bases; J trimming: 0 bases; junction bases outside the gene matches: 1. In germline, CDR1 is SGHSA, CDR2 FRNQAP. CDR3 DNA, as far as it was read: TGTGCAAGCAGCTTGGGACAGACAAACACA. It specifies CASSLGQTNT. The whole CDR3 reads CASSLGQTNTEVFF.

There are a few counts of this clone. Germline and genes: mouse. Sequencing ends 4 residues short of the CDR3 end; the germline J gene provides the rest. Other DNA sequences in the same sample also yield this CDR3. The chain combines TRBV2 with TRBJ2-2; 11 nucleotides match TRBD2. V trimming: 1 base; J trimming: 2 bases; junction bases outside the gene matches: 0. The germline CDR1 and CDR2 sequences are LGHNA and YSYQKL. CDR3 size: 16 residues. CDR3 sequence reads: CASSQGLGGNTGQLYF. The covered CDR3 bases are TGTGCCAGCAGCCAAGGACTGGGGGGGAACACCGGG.

This clone came up a few times. Gene names and germline match the mouse. The read comes to an end 4 residues before the CDR3 does, leaving the germline J gene to fill in the end. The gene calls are TRBV19 and TRBJ2-3; D possibly corresponds to TRBD1 (5 bases). The V gene lost 0 bases and the J gene lost 2 bases, with 10 bases spanning the gap. The CDR3 has 15 residues. Germline CDR1 is FNHDT and CDR2 is SITEND (reference sequence). The sequenced CDR3 bases are TGTGCCAGCAGTATAGTCCCAGGGATTGCAGAA. It is translated as CASSIVPGIAE. In full, the CDR3 is CASSIVPGIAETLYF. The whole variable domain, remainder taken from reference TRBV19 and TRBJ2-3, is GGIITQTPKFLIGQEGQKLTLKCQQNFNHDTMYWYRQDSGKGLRLIYYSITENDLQKGDLSEGYDASREKKSSFSLTVTSAQKNEMAVFLCASSIVPGIAETLYFGSGTRLTVL.

This clone was picked up a small number of times. Gene names and germline match the mouse. The DNA ends 4 residues before the CDR3 does, and the rest of the CDR3 is filled in from the germline J gene. This chain uses TRBV19 with TRBJ2-5, with D possibly matching TRBD2 (5 bases). Germline V gene sequence: CDR1 FNHDT, CDR2 SITEND (reference sequence). The CDR3 is made up of 15 amino acids. The V and J ends lost 2 bases and 2 bases respectively, with 12 bases between them. The CDR3: CASSISPGLQDTQYF. CDR3 DNA (partial): TGTGCCAGCAGTATCTCGCCTGGGCTCCAAGAC.

This clone was counted ten times or more. A much larger clone sits a single nucleotide away, making a read error possible. Germline and genes: mouse. The read stops 4 residues short of the end of the CDR3; the missing end is completed from the germline J gene. The same CDR3 arises from other DNA sequences in this sample as well. V and J are TRBV19 and TRBJ1-2; 8 nucleotides align to TRBD1. V lost 4 bases to trimming and J lost 0 bases; unmatched junction nucleotides: 2. From germline, CDR1 is FNHDT and CDR2 SITEND (reference sequence). The length of the CDR3 is 14 residues. The sequenced CDR3 bases are TGTGCCAGCAGTCGACAGGGGACAAACTCC. Its translation is CASSRQGTNS. The full CDR3 reads CASSRQGTNSDYTF.

As to this clone: The gene symbols are mouse symbols. The read is 4 residues too short to cover the CDR3 end, so that end is filled in from the germline J gene. V gene TRBV13-2 combines with J gene TRBJ1-2; the D is unclear. Trimming pared 0 bases from V and 1 base from J, leaving 7 bases between. Germline CDR1 is NNHNN and CDR2 is SYGAGS (reference sequence). The CDR3 extends over 14 amino acids. The covered CDR3 bases are TGTGCCAGCGGTGATGGGTACAAAAACTCC. Amino acids: CASGDGYKNS. The whole CDR3 region reads CASGDGYKNSDYTF.

Comments on this clone: Mouse gene names apply. The sequence runs out 4 residues before the end of the CDR3; the remainder is reconstructed from the germline J gene. The gene calls are TRBV5 and TRBJ2-7; 8 nucleotides align to TRBD1. There are 15 residues in the CDR3. Trimming took 2 bases from V and 0 from J; bases not matched to a gene: 3. Germline CDR1 and CDR2: LGHNA and YNLKQL (reference sequence). The DNA read from the CDR3 is TGTGCCAGCAGCCAACGACAGGGGAGCTCCTAT. Translation gives CASSQRQGSSY. From start to end, the CDR3 is CASSQRQGSSYEQYF.

This clone was seen only a few times. Gene labels here are mouse ones. The DNA ends 4 residues before the CDR3 does, and the rest of the CDR3 is filled in from the germline J gene. The chain carries TRBV1 and TRBJ2-5, with 12 bases fitting TRBD1. The V segment lost 4 bases and the J segment 1 base; nucleotides outside the gene matches: 6. CDR1 and CDR2 (germline): NSQYPW, LRSPGD (reference sequence). There are 17 residues in the CDR3. CDR3 sequence: CTCSGPGTGGDQDTQYF. The part of the CDR3 DNA that was read is TGCACCTGCAGTGGTCCCGGGACAGGGGGCGACCAAGAC.

Note on this clone: The genes and germline here are from mouse. The read falls 4 residues short of the CDR3 end, and the missing part is taken from the germline J gene. The sample holds other DNA sequences that translate to the same CDR3. The rearrangement joins TRBV1 to TRBJ2-7; D gene ambiguous. The V gene's germline CDR1 is NSQYPW and CDR2 LRSPGD (reference sequence). Trimming took off 0 bases at V and 0 bases at J, with 6 bases between the two ends. The CDR3 loop spans 14 amino acids. CDR3 bases read: TGCACCTGCAGTGCAGAGAGCAGCTCCTAT. Translating it yields CTCSAESSSY. The complete CDR3 protein is CTCSAESSSYEQYF.

On this clone: Gene names follow the mouse nomenclature. The read finishes 4 residues shy of the CDR3 end, and the germline J gene is used to complete it. This sequence joins TRBV1 and TRBJ2-7; the D gene is possibly TRBD2 (7 bases). The germline V gene has CDR1 NSQYPW and CDR2 LRSPGD (reference sequence). This CDR3 comprises 15 residues. The CDR3 sequence is CTCSAGGGGTYEQYF. CDR3 DNA, as far as it was read: TGCACCTGCAGTGCAGGAGGGGGGGGGACTTAT.

With respect to this clone: Genes and germline are mouse. The read ends 3 residues before the CDR3 terminus; that terminus is restored from the germline J gene. V is TRBV19 and J is TRBJ1-6; D possibly corresponds to TRBD1 (6 bases). TRBJ1-6 is an open reading frame, and its role is uncertain. V was pared by 10 bases and J by 9 bases, with 17 bases between. Per germline, CDR1 FNHDT and CDR2 SITEND (reference sequence). CDR3 size: 13 residues. CDR3 DNA (partial): TGTGCCGTGAGGCGGGGGGCGGGTTCGCCC. It yields the protein CAVRRGAGSP. The whole CDR3 sequence reads CAVRRGAGSPLYF.

This clone came up a few times. The gene names given are mouse names. The read gets to within 4 residues of the CDR3 end, and the germline J gene fills in the rest. The chain couples TRBV13-1 to TRBJ2-3; 12 nucleotides align to TRBD2. Germline V gene lookup returns CDR1 NSHNY and CDR2 SYGAGN. The ends lost 5 bases at V and 1 base at J; junction bases unmatched: 5. The CDR3 loop spans 16 amino acids. The CDR3 spells CASRPGLGGGAETLYF. CDR3 bases read: TGTGCCAGCAGACCGGGACTGGGGGGAGGTGCAGAA.

This clone came up a few times. The genes are named according to mouse. The CDR3 is cut off 3 residues early in the read; its end comes from the germline J gene. The same CDR3 arises from other DNA sequences in this sample as well. The chain is built from TRBV1 and TRBJ1-6; D is uncertain. TRBJ1-6 is assigned to the ORF class and has an uncertain function. Germline V CDR1 and CDR2: NSQYPW, LRSPGD (reference sequence). Trimming pared 3 bases from V and 0 bases from J, leaving 3 bases between. The CDR3 runs to 14 residues. CDR3 DNA (partial): TGCACCTGCAGTGCCTCTTCCTATAATTCGCCC. Translated: CTCSASSYNSP. In full, the CDR3 is CTCSASSYNSPLYF.

About this clone: One end of the junction fails to match germline, which may point to a read error. Gene names are the mouse ones. The read halts 4 residues ahead of the CDR3 end, with the missing end drawn from the germline J gene. V is TRBV1 and J is TRBJ2-2; the match to TRBD1 covers 7 bases. Germline-derived CDR1 and CDR2 are NSQYPW and LRSPGD (reference sequence). This CDR3 region has 12 residues. The CDR3 protein is CTCRAGGGQLYF. Partial CDR3 DNA: TGCACCTGCAGGGCAGGGGGAGGG. The variable domain in full, with the rest retrieved from reference TRBV1 and TRBJ2-2, is VTLLEQNPRWRLVPRGQAVNLRCILKNSQYPWMSWYQQDLQKQLQWLFTLRSPGDKEVKSLPGADYLATRVTDTELRLQVANMSQGRTLYCTCRAGGGQLYFGEGSKLTVL.

In its sample, this clone was seen a few times. Mouse germline and gene names are used. The read terminates 4 residues ahead of where the CDR3 ends, so the germline J gene completes it. The V and J genes are TRBV5 and TRBJ2-5; possibly TRBD2 for D (6 bases). The CDR3 sequence is 15 residues long. From germline, CDR1 is LGHNA and CDR2 YNLKQL (reference sequence). CDR3 DNA, as far as it was read: TGTGCCAGCAGCCAAGAACGGACTGCCGAAGAC. It specifies CASSQERTAED. The full CDR3 protein reads CASSQERTAEDTQYF.

The sample holds a few counts of this clone. Gene names are mouse gene names. The CDR3 is cut off 4 residues early in the read; its end comes from the germline J gene. The chain has TRBV13-2 and TRBJ2-3; TRBD2 agrees at 8 bases. After removal of 5 bases from V and 0 bases from J, the junction contained 5 bases not matched to a gene. CDR3 length: 15 residues. Germline loops: CDR1 NNHNN, CDR2 SYGAGS (reference sequence). CDR3 amino acids: CASGKLGASAETLYF. CDR3 DNA, as far as it was read: TGTGCCAGCGGGAAACTGGGGGCTAGTGCAGAA.

Of note for this clone: Gene names follow the mouse nomenclature. The read falls 4 residues short of the CDR3 end, and the missing part is taken from the germline J gene. The rearrangement joins TRBV5 to TRBJ2-7, with D tentatively TRBD1 (6 bases). This CDR3 region has 14 residues. The germline gives CDR1 LGHNA, CDR2 YNLKQL (reference sequence). Incomplete CDR3 DNA: TGTGCCAGCAGCCAAGTCCCAGGGGAGTAT. It encodes CASSQVPGEY. The entire CDR3 protein reads CASSQVPGEYEQYF.

For this clone: Genes and germline are mouse. Coverage ceases 4 residues before the CDR3 finishes, and the germline J gene fills in the end. The chain combines TRBV13-1 with TRBJ2-1; 7 bases are a match to TRBD2. Per the germline V gene, CDR1 is NSHNY and CDR2 is SYGAGN. CDR3 size: 15 residues. Trimming took 2 bases from V and 6 from J; bases not matched to a gene: 8. The CDR3 reads CASSEMGGYSAEQFF. The DNA read from the CDR3 is TGTGCCAGCAGTGAGATGGGGGGATACTCTGCT.

Concerning this clone: Genes and germline are mouse. The read halts 4 residues ahead of the CDR3 end, with the missing end drawn from the germline J gene. Other DNA sequences of this sample code for an identical CDR3. This chain uses TRBV1 with TRBJ2-5; 11 nucleotides match TRBD2. Germline V gene data show CDR1 as NSQYPW and CDR2 as LRSPGD (reference sequence). The CDR3 has 15 amino acids. The sequenced CDR3 bases are TGCACCTGCAGTGCCGACTGGGGGGGGAGGGAC. It yields the protein CTCSADWGGRD. The whole CDR3 protein is CTCSADWGGRDTQYF.

This clone was observed a few times. Gene names and germline refer to mouse. The CDR3 end falls 4 residues outside the read, so it is completed with the germline J gene. The V and J genes are TRBV5 and TRBJ2-7; TRBD1 matches 9 bases. CDR1 LGHNA and CDR2 YNLKQL come from the germline V gene (reference sequence). The CDR3 sequence is 13 residues long. The CDR3 region is CASSSGTGHEQYF. The CDR3 DNA, read in part, is TGTGCCAGCAGCTCCGGGACAGGGCAT.

This clone was recorded many times. Gene names denote mouse genes. The CDR3 end falls 4 residues outside the read, so it is completed with the germline J gene. Distinct nucleotide sequences in the sample also encode this CDR3. This chain connects TRBV17 to TRBJ2-2; a possible D gene is TRBD2 (6 bases). CDR3 length: 15 amino acids. Germline V lookup: CDR1 MNHDT, CDR2 YYDKIL. V was cut by 3 bases and J by 1 base, with 9 bases left in between. CDR3 region: CASSSWGLNTGQLYF. CDR3 bases read: TGTGCTAGCAGTAGTTGGGGGTTAAACACCGGG.

This clone has a count of ten or more. Mouse gene names and germline throughout. The read ends 4 residues early relative to the CDR3; the germline J gene fills the gap. The J gene is TRBJ1-1, the V gene TRBV13-1, with TRBD1 as a possible D gene (6 bases). In germline, CDR1 is NSHNY, CDR2 SYGAGN. The CDR3 covers 14 residues. Trimming removed 3 bases at V and 0 bases at J, with 9 bases between. CDR3: CASSGTAANTEVFF. The CDR3 DNA, read in part, is TGTGCCAGCAGTGGGACAGCTGCAAACACA.

About this clone itself: Germline and genes here are mouse. The sequenced fragment ends 4 residues before the CDR3 boundary, so the rest is inferred from the germline J gene. The genes are TRBV13-1 and TRBJ2-7; D is unclear. CDR1 and CDR2 from the germline V gene are NSHNY and SYGAGN. The CDR3 runs to 12 residues. CDR3 region: CASSDPDYEQYF. The sequenced CDR3 bases are TGTGCCAGCAGTGATCCAGATTAT.

As for this clone: Gene names are mouse gene names. The CDR3 end falls 4 residues outside the read, so it is completed with the germline J gene. The chain combines TRBV1 with TRBJ2-5; a possible D gene is TRBD1 (6 bases). The CDR3 spans 15 residues. V was shortened by 3 bases and J by 1 base, with 11 bases between the two germline ends. CDR1 and CDR2 (germline): NSQYPW, LRSPGD (reference sequence). The sequenced CDR3 bases are TGCACCTGCAGTGCCCCGGGACACTACCAAGAC. This sequence encodes CTCSAPGHYQD. Given in full, the CDR3 is CTCSAPGHYQDTQYF.